Listed below are T cell receptor beta chains from one sample, sequenced in a study of sequential checkpoint blockade in melanoma. Generated by immunoSEQ multiplex PCR, the TCRdb table keeps only in-frame clones and is missing some. The sample lists roughly 9,200 clones; roughly 25% were seen once. Material: tumor tissue (inferred from file names), obtained from a patient given nivolumab and ipilimumab in sequence. Receptors were obtained from a human donor with melanoma. The CDR3 runs from the conserved cysteine through the conserved F or W. Each record gives: D gene, CDR3 length, V gene, clone size, J gene, CDR3 protein, CDR3 DNA. D genes are given only for firm matches. Clone size is not always given. Where it is, it says once, few, many or a class for expanded clones.

.	13	TRBV10-3	many	TRBJ1-5	CAASGVSNQPQHF	TGTGCGGCTTCAGGGGTTTCCAATCAGCCCCAGCATTTT
.	18	TRBV30	.	TRBJ1-6	CAWTMGQFPSSYNSPLHF	TGTGCCTGGACCATGGGTCAGTTCCCCTCTTCATATAATTCACCCCTCCACTTT
.	15	TRBV5-1	.	TRBJ2-2	CASSLWQTNTGELFF	TGCGCCAGCAGCTTGTGGCAGACTAACACCGGGGAGCTGTTTTTT
TRBD2	17	TRBV6-8	few	TRBJ2-5	CASSFTPGLADQETQYF	TGTGCCAGCAGTTTCACTCCGGGACTAGCGGATCAAGAGACCCAGTACTTC
TRBD2	12	TRBV9	many	TRBJ2-5	CASRDGGETQYF	TGTGCCAGCAGAGACGGGGGGGAGACCCAGTACTTC
.	12	TRBV18	once	TRBJ2-7	CASSPSAYEQYF	TGTGCCAGCTCACCGTCCGCCTACGAGCAGTACTTC
TRBD2	17	TRBV11-3	.	TRBJ2-1	CASSFPREGEFYNEQFF	TGTGCCAGCAGCTTCCCCCGGGAGGGAGAGTTTTACAATGAGCAGTTCTTC
.	13	TRBV6-8	large	TRBJ1-4	CASSYRVNEKLFF	TGTGCCAGCAGTTATAGGGTTAATGAAAAACTGTTTTTT
.	15	TRBV11-3	few	TRBJ2-7	CASSPPVGSSNEQYF	TGTGCCAGCAGCCCACCCGTCGGGAGTAGCAACGAGCAGTACTTC
TRBD1	16	TRBV5-1	few	TRBJ2-3	CASSPRGQGNTDTQYF	TGCGCCAGCAGCCCGCGTGGACAGGGGAACACAGATACGCAGTATTTT
.	14	TRBV6-8	medium-sized	TRBJ1-1	CASAKNRKNTEAFF	TGTGCCAGCGCGAAGAACAGGAAGAACACTGAAGCTTTCTTT
TRBD1	16	TRBV11-3	many	TRBJ2-7	CASSSKDRDRGYEQYF	TGTGCCAGCAGCTCTAAGGACAGGGACAGGGGCTACGAGCAGTACTTC
TRBD1	16	TRBV28	.	TRBJ1-2	CASSLWTIRTGQGYTF	TGTGCCAGCAGTTTATGGACCATCCGAACGGGACAGGGCTACACCTTC
.	13	TRBV18	.	TRBJ1-5	CASSPLFNQPQHF	TGTGCCAGCTCACCCCTCTTTAATCAGCCCCAGCATTTT
.	14	TRBV7-6	.	TRBJ2-5	CASSLVRIGETQYF	TGTGCCAGCAGCTTGGTCAGGATAGGAGAGACCCAGTACTTC
.	15	TRBV12-5	few	TRBJ1-5	CASARGGQGTLPQHF	TGTGCCAGCGCAAGGGGGGGGCAGGGGACTTTGCCCCAGCATTTT
.	13	TRBV6-8	.	TRBJ1-1	CASSSHMNTEAFF	TGTGCCAGCAGTTCTCATATGAACACTGAAGCTTTCTTT
TRBD2	17	TRBV9	.	TRBJ2-3	CASSETSGGARGDTQYF	TGTGCCAGCAGCGAGACTAGCGGGGGGGCCCGCGGAGATACGCAGTATTTT
TRBD1	14	TRBV28	few	TRBJ1-1	CASTSGGMDTEAFF	TGTGCCAGCACCTCAGGGGGCATGGACACTGAAGCTTTCTTT
.	17	TRBV28	few	TRBJ1-6	CASSPGDTSSYNSPLHF	TGTGCCAGCAGTCCGGGGGACACCAGCTCCTATAATTCACCCCTCCACTTT
.	14	TRBV29-1	medium-sized	TRBJ1-4	CSVGSHGTNEKLFF	TGCAGCGTGGGGTCCCATGGAACTAATGAAAAACTGTTTTTT
.	15	TRBV6-8	.	TRBJ2-3	CASSTAQVATDTQYF	TGTGCCAGCAGTACAGCCCAGGTAGCGACAGATACGCAGTATTTT
.	15	TRBV11-3	medium-sized	TRBJ2-2	CASSLGTASVGELFF	TGTGCCAGCAGCTTAGGGACTGCTTCGGTCGGGGAGCTGTTTTTT
.	14	TRBV6-8	few	TRBJ1-1	CASSYSVANTEAFF	TGTGCCAGCAGTTACTCAGTGGCGAACACTGAAGCTTTCTTT
.	16	TRBV6-8	few	TRBJ2-7	CASSYSKKTETYEQYF	TGTGCCAGCAGTTATTCGAAGAAAACAGAGACCTACGAGCAGTACTTC
TRBD1	13	TRBV6-8	few	TRBJ2-7	CASSYRTGGEQYF	TGTGCCAGCAGTTACAGGACAGGGGGAGAGCAGTACTTC
.	14	TRBV6-8	few	TRBJ1-5	CASSHHQGNQPQHF	TGTGCCAGCAGCCACCATCAGGGGAATCAGCCCCAGCATTTT
.	14	TRBV6-8	medium-sized	TRBJ2-7	CASNRRPTPYEQYF	TGTGCCAGCAACAGGAGGCCGACTCCCTACGAGCAGTACTTC
.	18	TRBV19	many	TRBJ1-6	CASSINRGAGRGDSPLHF	TGTGCCAGTAGTATAAATCGGGGGGCGGGGCGCGGGGATTCACCCCTCCACTTT
.	13	TRBV12-5	.	TRBJ2-5	CASGLVGAETQYF	TGTGCTAGTGGTTTGGTGGGGGCAGAGACCCAGTACTTC
.	12	TRBV30	.	TRBJ1-6	CAWSRDNSPLHF	TGTGCCTGGAGTAGAGATAATTCACCCCTCCACTTT
.	12	TRBV18	.	TRBJ2-5	CASSSQGETQYF	TGTGCCAGCTCATCCCAGGGGGAGACCCAGTACTTC
.	15	TRBV19	once	TRBJ2-2	CASSPLLGSGGELFF	TGTGCCAGTAGTCCCCTGCTTGGGTCGGGCGGGGAGCTGTTTTTT